This T cell receptor beta chain stems from a study of T-cell memory formation after mild COVID-19. Using its own MiXCR run on the 5' RACE reads, TCRdb lists one record per CDR3 protein. Of some 300,000 distinct CDR3 sequences listed, less than 25% are singletons. This clonotype was seen ten or more times. Germline values: CDR1 MNHEY, CDR2 SVGEGT. Trimming pared 4 bases from V and 3 bases from J, leaving 13 bases between. The CDR3 spans 14 residues. V usage is TRBV6-2 or TRBV6-3 and J usage is TRBJ2-7, with D possibly being TRBD1 (6 bases). The receptor comes from a young man who had mild COVID-19 (a few samples of this study predate the infection). Cell type and time point are not known. What was sequenced was PBMCs or a T cell subset sorted from them (not recorded which). This chain's CDR3 is CASSWQEGGYEQYF. As DNA, the CDR3 is TGTGCCAGCAGTTGGCAGGAAGGGGGCTACGAGCAGTACTTC.